The 5 T cell receptor beta chains given below trace back to one sample, sequenced in a study of blood T cells in healthy people across ages. Primed by a sample-barcoded 5' primer and a J-beta primer mix, a second PCR proceeded for 7 to 11 cycles. TCRdb called the 5' RACE reads again in MiXCR, with one record for every CDR3 protein. The top ten hold roughly a tenth of the sample, which has about 930,000 distinct CDR3 sequences, roughly 28% seen once. In addition, the sample was reused for a study of T cells of mothers and their children.

Sequencing was performed on blood. The receptors originated from a woman aged 40 to 55 in good health.

This clonotype was picked up a small number of times. The chain has TRBV27 and TRBJ2-7, with 8 bases that match TRBD1. Germline loops: CDR1 MNHEY, CDR2 SMNVEV (reference sequence). The CDR3 sequence is 13 residues long. The junction had 9 bases not matched to a gene; V was cut back by 2 bases and J by 12 bases. The CDR3 sequence is CASSLELGQGAYF. CDR3 in DNA: TGTGCCAGCAGTTTAGAGCTCGGACAGGGAGCGTACTTC.

The CDR3 protein is CASIGTVSYEQYF. As DNA, the CDR3 is TGTGCCAGCATCGGGACAGTCTCCTACGAGCAGTACTTC. The rearrangement joins TRBV5-8 to TRBJ2-7; 7 bases fit TRBD1. Germline values: CDR1 SGHTS, CDR2 YDEGEE. Trimming removed 6 bases from V and 0 bases from J; junction bases left unmatched: 3. This CDR3 is 13 amino acids long.

On this clonotype itself: This clone may be a read error of a much larger clone one base away. The rearrangement joins TRBV29-1 to TRBJ1-1; D is uncertain. The CDR3 totals 10 residues. V was cut by 7 bases and J by 13 bases, with 16 bases left in between. The V gene's germline CDR1 is SQVTM and CDR2 ANQGSEA. The CDR3 bases are TGCAGCGCTGCCCTCGAGGTAGTTTTCTTT. It codes for CSAALEVVFF.

The chain joins TRBV28 to TRBJ2-1, with 7 bases matching TRBD1. Germline values: CDR1 MDHEN, CDR2 SYDVKM. Unmatched junction bases numbered 18, after V lost 6 bases and J lost 1 base. The CDR3 contains 19 residues. CDR3 loop: CASSPPGQEKVVSYNEQFF. Written as DNA, the CDR3 is TGTGCCAGCAGCCCCCCCGGACAGGAAAAAGTCGTTTCCTACAATGAGCAGTTCTTC.

This clonotype turned up a few times. The chain combines TRBV3-1 with TRBJ1-3; D perhaps matches TRBD1 (5 bases). V was clipped by 5 bases and J by 0 bases, with 23 bases between them. This CDR3 spans 19 amino acids. Looked up from germline, CDR1 is LGHDT and CDR2 is YNNKEL (reference sequence). In nucleotides, the CDR3 is TGTGCCAGCAGCTCGAACCGAGGGGCCGGGCCCAGCTCTGGAAACACCATATATTTT. It is translated as CASSSNRGAGPSSGNTIYF.